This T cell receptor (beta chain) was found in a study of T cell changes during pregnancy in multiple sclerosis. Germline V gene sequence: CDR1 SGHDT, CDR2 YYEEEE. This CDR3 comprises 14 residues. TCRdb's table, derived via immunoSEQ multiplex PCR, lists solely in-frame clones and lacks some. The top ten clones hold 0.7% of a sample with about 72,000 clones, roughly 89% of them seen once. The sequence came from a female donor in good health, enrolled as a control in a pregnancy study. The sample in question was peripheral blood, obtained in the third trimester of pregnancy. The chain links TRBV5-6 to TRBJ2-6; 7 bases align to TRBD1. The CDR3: CVGQAHSGANVLTF. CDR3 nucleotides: TGTGTTGGACAGGCCCACTCTGGGGCCAACGTCCTGACTTTC.